Sequencing of this T cell receptor beta chain was carried out in a study of Ad26.COV2.S vaccination and SARS-CoV-2 variants. Libraries were prepared by immunoSEQ multiplex PCR; TCRdb keeps only in-frame clonotypes and omits some of them. The table lists 400,000 to 500,000 clones, around 87% of them singletons. The length of the CDR3 is 14 residues. With 6 bases clipped from V and 5 bases from J, the junction kept 6 bases outside the gene matches. The germline V gene has CDR1 SGHKS and CDR2 YYEKEE (reference sequence). This clone was detected only a few times. The treatment is: 15 to 20 received Ad26.COV2.S at low or high dose, single or two shots; 5 received placebo; per-sample allocation not given. Sampling took place 63 days after the first vaccine or placebo injection.

The V gene is TRBV5-5, the J gene TRBJ2-1; the match to TRBD1 covers 9 bases. This specimen was peripheral blood, taken in a trial of Ad26.COV2.S vaccine versus placebo. The receptor's source is a person between 18 and 65 years old who received the Ad26.COV2.S COVID-19 vaccine or a placebo. The CDR3 spells CASKPGQGNNEQFF. For the CDR3, the DNA is TGTGCCAGCAAACCGGGACAGGGAAACAATGAGCAGTTCTTC.